This T cell receptor (beta chain) was documented in a study of T cells in Graves' hyperthyroidism and ophthalmopathy. The CDR3 has 14 residues. Germline V gene sequence: CDR1 SGHDN, CDR2 FVKESK. Trimming took 4 bases from V and 8 from J, leaving 17 bases between them. Amplification of TCR beta CDR3 regions used RNA as the template. First-round RT-PCR targeting the TCR CDR3 was performed with the HTBI primer set. TCRdb called the multiplex PCR reads again in MiXCR, with one record for every CDR3 protein. The table includes under 350,000 distinct CDR3 sequences, about 20% detected once. Aged 18 to 65, the patients had hyperthyroidism that was newly diagnosed and had lasted under 2 months. It was uncontrolled infection, other autoimmune disease, pregnancy or lactation that excluded patients. Diagnosis rested on symptoms, serum thyroxine and TRAb, thyroid ultrasound, and orbital computed tomography. From less than 13 ml of fresh peripheral blood, PBMCs were isolated.

The material sequenced was blood. The V and J genes are TRBV14 and TRBJ1-2; possibly TRBD1 for D (6 bases). The origin of this receptor is a woman aged 45-65 years with Graves' hyperthyroidism. The CDR3 is CASSPYQGMLGYTF. Here the CDR3 DNA reads TGTGCCAGCAGCCCGTACCAGGGGATGTTGGGCTACACCTTC.